Given below is one T cell receptor beta chain in context. Its antigen is not known. This specimen comes from a study of cytomegalovirus exposure and HLA in healthy donors. It was with 60 Vbeta and 13 Jbeta primers that the PCR ran. Profiled with immunoSEQ multiplex PCR; TCRdb holds only in-frame clones, not every one. The table has roughly 130,000 clones, around 83% seen once. Study observations and caveats: When analyzed later, the rates of TCR association showed variation by HLA locus, with DRB1 the most and HLA-C the fewest.

The germline V gene has CDR1 LGHNA and CDR2 YNFKEQ. With V trimmed by 4 bases and J by 1 base, 6 bases remained unmatched. This CDR3 is 19 amino acids long. The material sequenced was PBMCs. This clonotype was obtained from a girl aged 2 to 9 in good health and CMV-seronegative. The rearrangement joins TRBV4-2 to TRBJ2-6; TRBD2 aligns across 14 bases. CDR3 amino acids: CASSRRTSGGLSGANVLTF. The CDR3, as DNA: TGTGCCAGCAGCCGGAGGACTAGCGGGGGGTTATCTGGGGCCAACGTCCTGACTTTC.